A selection of T cell receptor beta chains follows, all from one sample in a study of blood T cell repertoires in COVID-19. Assay: immunoSEQ multiplex PCR; the TCRdb copy retains only in-frame clones and omits some. The sample carries 200,000 to 300,000 clones, under 85% recorded once. The sample taken for sequencing was peripheral blood. The origin of the receptors is a human donor in a cohort sampled during active COVID-19. Both conserved end residues are part of each CDR3. The D gene is left open where the match is weak. Clone size is stated in some rows and not others, as once, few, many or a class when expanded.

DNA: TGTGCCAGCAGTTCCGGGACTACTGGCTCGCAGTATTTT
CDR3: CASSSGTTGSQYF
D: TRBD2
length: 13
V: TRBV7-2
size: -
J: TRBJ2-3

DNA: TGCGCCAGCAGCCAACCGGGACTAGCGGGAGAATACAATGAGCAGTTCTTC
CDR3: CASSQPGLAGEYNEQFF
D: TRBD2
length: 17
V: TRBV4-1
size: -
J: TRBJ2-1

DNA: TGCGCCAGCACCTCTGGAAGGACCCTCGGGGCACCCCTCCACTTT
CDR3: CASTSGRTLGAPLHF
D: -
length: 15
V: TRBV4-1
size: -
J: TRBJ1-6

DNA: TGTGCCAGCAGCCCGGTAGCTTTTCTTAGGGGCAATGAGCAGTTCTTC
CDR3: CASSPVAFLRGNEQFF
D: -
length: 16
V: TRBV28
size: -
J: TRBJ2-1

DNA: TGTGCCAGCAGCCTAGGGGGGGACGGAAACACCGGGGAGCTGTTTTTT
CDR3: CASSLGGDGNTGELFF
D: -
length: 16
V: TRBV9
size: -
J: TRBJ2-2

DNA: TGTGCCAGCAGCGGGGACAGAAATTCACCCCTCCACTTT
CDR3: CASSGDRNSPLHF
D: TRBD1
length: 13
V: TRBV12-3/TRBV12-4
size: -
J: TRBJ1-6

DNA: TGTGCCAGCAGCTTAGACACTAGCCGACGGACAGGGCGAACTGAAGCTTTCTTT
CDR3: CASSLDTSRRTGRTEAFF
D: TRBD1
length: 18
V: TRBV11-2
size: -
J: TRBJ1-1

DNA: TGTGCCAGAAGCTTGCCACGGGACAGATTTTACAATGAGCAGTTCTTC
CDR3: CARSLPRDRFYNEQFF
D: TRBD1
length: 16
V: TRBV5-3
size: -
J: TRBJ2-1

DNA: TGTGCCAGCAGTTCCCCCGGTTTTGGAGCCGGGGAGCTGTTTTTT
CDR3: CASSSPGFGAGELFF
D: -
length: 15
V: TRBV28
size: -
J: TRBJ2-2

DNA: TGTGCCAGTAGTGTCCGATTAGGGACAGCAGACTACGAGCAGTACTTC
CDR3: CASSVRLGTADYEQYF
D: TRBD1
length: 16
V: TRBV19
size: -
J: TRBJ2-7

DNA: TGTGCCTGGAGTCGGGGGGACACTGAAGCTTTCTTT
CDR3: CAWSRGDTEAFF
D: -
length: 12
V: TRBV30
size: once
J: TRBJ1-1

DNA: TGTGCCAGCAGCCACGCGAACAGGGGAAGCGAAGCTTTCTTT
CDR3: CASSHANRGSEAFF
D: TRBD1
length: 14
V: TRBV4-2
size: few
J: TRBJ1-1

DNA: TGTGCCATCAGTGAATCAGGCAGGGGCTTCCAGGATGAGCAGTTCTTC
CDR3: CAISESGRGFQDEQFF
D: -
length: 16
V: TRBV10-3
size: few
J: TRBJ2-1

DNA: TGCAGCGTTGAAGATATCCCTCGGACAGGGAGTAACTATGGCTACACCTTC
CDR3: CSVEDIPRTGSNYGYTF
D: TRBD1
length: 17
V: TRBV29-1
size: -
J: TRBJ1-2

DNA: TGTGCCACCAGTGACCCTGGACAGGGTGTAACCGGGGAGCTGTTTTTT
CDR3: CATSDPGQGVTGELFF
D: TRBD1
length: 16
V: TRBV24-1
size: -
J: TRBJ2-2